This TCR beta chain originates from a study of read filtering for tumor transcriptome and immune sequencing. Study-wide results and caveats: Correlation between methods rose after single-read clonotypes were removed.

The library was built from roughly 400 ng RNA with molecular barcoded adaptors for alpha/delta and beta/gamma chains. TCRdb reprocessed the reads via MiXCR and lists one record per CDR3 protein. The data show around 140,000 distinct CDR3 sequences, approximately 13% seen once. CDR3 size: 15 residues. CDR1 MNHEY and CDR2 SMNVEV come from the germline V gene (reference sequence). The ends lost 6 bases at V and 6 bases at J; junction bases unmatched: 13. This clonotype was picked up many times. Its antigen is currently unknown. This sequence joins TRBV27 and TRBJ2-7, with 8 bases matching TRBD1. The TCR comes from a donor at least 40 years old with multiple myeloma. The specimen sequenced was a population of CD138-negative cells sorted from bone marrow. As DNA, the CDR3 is TGTGCCAGCAGCCCGGACAGGGCTCTAACTAGCGAGCAGTACTTC. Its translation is CASSPDRALTSEQYF.